One TCR beta chain is described in this entry. Antigen specificity is unknown. The data stem from a study of cytomegalovirus exposure and HLA in healthy donors. Study-level information: As released early, the data held about 85 million unique TCRs from HLA-typed donors.

Study outcomes and limitations: Researchers catalogued around 150 TCR beta chains as cytomegalovirus-associated. A later analysis reportedly found fewer N-insertions in an Asian-associated ancestry cluster than the roughly 670-donor mean. In vitro work confirmed that a few CMV-associated chains recognize CMV antigens.

The PCR used 60 Vbeta and 13 Jbeta primers. Profiling relied on immunoSEQ multiplex PCR, and the TCRdb table lists in-frame clones only, not all of them. Its clone listing holds under 200,000 clones. The clonotype comes from a woman between 18 and 29 years old in good health and CMV-seropositive. The sample comprised PBMCs.

As DNA, the CDR3 is TGCGCCAGCAGCCAGGGGGGGACTAGCGGGACTAGCACAGATACGCAGTATTTT. This gives the protein CASSQGGTSGTSTDTQYF. The V call is TRBV4-3, the J call TRBJ2-3; 13 bases fit TRBD2. This CDR3 comprises 18 residues. Trimming removed 3 bases from V and 0 bases from J; junction bases left unmatched: 6. Germline-derived CDR1 and CDR2 are LGHNA and YSLEER.